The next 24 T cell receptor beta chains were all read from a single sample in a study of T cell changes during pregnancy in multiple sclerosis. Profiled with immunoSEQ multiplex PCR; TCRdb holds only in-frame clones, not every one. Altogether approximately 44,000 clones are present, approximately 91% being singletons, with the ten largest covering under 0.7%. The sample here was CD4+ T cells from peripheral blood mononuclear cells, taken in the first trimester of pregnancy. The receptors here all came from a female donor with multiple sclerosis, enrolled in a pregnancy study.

The CDR3: CASIPYVHREGEQYF. The CDR3 bases are TGTGCCAGCATCCCATACGTCCACAGGGAGGGCGAGCAGTACTTC. This chain connects TRBV11-2 to TRBJ2-7; the D gene is possibly TRBD2 (7 bases). CDR1 is SGHAT and CDR2 is FQNNGV in the germline V gene. V lost 7 bases, J lost 6 bases, and 22 bases lay in between. The CDR3 sequence is 15 residues long.

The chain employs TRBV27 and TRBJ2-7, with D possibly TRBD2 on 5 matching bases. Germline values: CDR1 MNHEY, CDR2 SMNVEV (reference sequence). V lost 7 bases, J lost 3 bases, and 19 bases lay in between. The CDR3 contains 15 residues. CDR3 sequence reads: CASTPNEGRFYEQYF. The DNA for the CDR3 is TGTGCCAGCACCCCAAATGAGGGCCGATTCTACGAGCAGTACTTC.

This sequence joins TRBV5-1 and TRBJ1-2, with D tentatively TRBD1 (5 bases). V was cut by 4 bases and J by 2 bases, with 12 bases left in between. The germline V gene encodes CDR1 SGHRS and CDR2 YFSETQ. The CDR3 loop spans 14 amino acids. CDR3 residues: CASSLTGGNYGYTF. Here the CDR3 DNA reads TGCGCCAGCAGCCTAACAGGTGGGAACTATGGCTACACCTTC.

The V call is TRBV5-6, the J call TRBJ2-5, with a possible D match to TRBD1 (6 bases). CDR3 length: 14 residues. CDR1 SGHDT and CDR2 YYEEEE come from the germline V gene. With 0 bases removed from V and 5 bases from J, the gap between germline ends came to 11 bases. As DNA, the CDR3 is TGTGCCAGCAGCTTGGAGGCAGGGGAGGAGACCCAGTACTTC. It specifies CASSLEAGEETQYF.

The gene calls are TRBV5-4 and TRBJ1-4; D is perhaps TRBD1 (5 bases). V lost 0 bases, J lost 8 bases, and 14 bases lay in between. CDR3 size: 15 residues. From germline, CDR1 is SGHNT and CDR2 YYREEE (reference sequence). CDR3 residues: CASSLVPGGREKLFF. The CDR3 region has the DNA TGTGCCAGCAGCTTGGTCCCCGGGGGGAGAGAAAAACTGTTTTTT.

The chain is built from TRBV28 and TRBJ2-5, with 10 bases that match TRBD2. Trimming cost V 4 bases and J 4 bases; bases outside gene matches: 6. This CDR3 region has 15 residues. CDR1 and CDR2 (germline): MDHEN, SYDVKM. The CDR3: CASSWSGRAGETQYF. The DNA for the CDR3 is TGTGCCAGCAGTTGGAGCGGGAGGGCGGGAGAGACCCAGTACTTC.

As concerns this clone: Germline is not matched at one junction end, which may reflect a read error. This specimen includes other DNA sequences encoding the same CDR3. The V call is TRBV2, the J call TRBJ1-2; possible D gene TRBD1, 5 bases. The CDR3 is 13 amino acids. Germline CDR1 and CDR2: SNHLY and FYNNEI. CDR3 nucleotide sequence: TGTGCCAGCAGTGACAGGGCACGGTATGGCTACACCTTT. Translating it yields CASSDRARYGYTF. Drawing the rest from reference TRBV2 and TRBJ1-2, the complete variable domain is EPEVTQTPSHQVTQMGQEVILRCVPISNHLYFYWYRQILGQKVEFLVSFYNNEISEKSEIFDDQFSVERPDGSNFTLKIRSTKLEDSAMYFCASSDRARYGYTFGSGTRLTVV.

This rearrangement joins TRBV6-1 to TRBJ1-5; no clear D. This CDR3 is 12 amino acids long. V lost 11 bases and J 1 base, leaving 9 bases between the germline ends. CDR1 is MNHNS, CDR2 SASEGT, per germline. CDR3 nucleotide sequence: TGTGCCGAGGGAGGGAGCAATCAGCCCCAGCATTTT. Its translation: CAEGGSNQPQHF.

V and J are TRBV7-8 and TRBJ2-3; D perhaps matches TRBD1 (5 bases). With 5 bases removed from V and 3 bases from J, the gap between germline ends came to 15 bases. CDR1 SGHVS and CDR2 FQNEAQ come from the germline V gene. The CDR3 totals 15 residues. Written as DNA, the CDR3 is TGTGCCAGCAGCCGTTACAGGTCCAGTACAGATACGCAGTATTTT. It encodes CASSRYRSSTDTQYF.

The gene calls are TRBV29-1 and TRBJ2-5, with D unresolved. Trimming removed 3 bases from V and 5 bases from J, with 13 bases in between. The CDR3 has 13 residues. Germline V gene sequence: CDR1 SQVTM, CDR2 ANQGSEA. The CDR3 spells CSVELVVRETQYF. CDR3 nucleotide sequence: TGCAGCGTTGAGTTGGTCGTCAGGGAGACCCAGTACTTC.

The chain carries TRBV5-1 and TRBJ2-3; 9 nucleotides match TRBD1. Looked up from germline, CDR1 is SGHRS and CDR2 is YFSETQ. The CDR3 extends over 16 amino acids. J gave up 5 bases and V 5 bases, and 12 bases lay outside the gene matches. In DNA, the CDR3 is TGCGCCAGCAGTTCCCGACCCGGGACAGGGAAAGATACGCAGTATTTT. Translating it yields CASSSRPGTGKDTQYF.

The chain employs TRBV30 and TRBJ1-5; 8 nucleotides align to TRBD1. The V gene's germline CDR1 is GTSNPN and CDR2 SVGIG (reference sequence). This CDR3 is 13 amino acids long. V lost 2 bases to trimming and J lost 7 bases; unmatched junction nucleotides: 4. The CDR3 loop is CAWSRRGHQPQHF. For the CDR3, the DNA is TGTGCCTGGAGTCGCAGGGGGCACCAGCCCCAGCATTTT.

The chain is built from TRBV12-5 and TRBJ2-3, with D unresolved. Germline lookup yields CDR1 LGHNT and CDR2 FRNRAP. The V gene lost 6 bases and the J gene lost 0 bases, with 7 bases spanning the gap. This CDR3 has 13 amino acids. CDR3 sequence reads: CASGAKSTDTQYF. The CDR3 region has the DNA TGTGCTAGTGGGGCCAAGAGCACAGATACGCAGTATTTT.

CDR3 sequence: CASRWRGHTGELFF. CDR3 sequence (DNA): TGTGCCAGCAGGTGGAGGGGGCATACCGGGGAGCTGTTTTTT. The chain links TRBV6-5 to TRBJ2-2, with D perhaps matching TRBD1 (7 bases). From germline, CDR1 is MNHEY and CDR2 SVGAGI. Trimming left V 6 bases short and J 5 bases short, with 13 bases between. The CDR3 extends over 14 amino acids.

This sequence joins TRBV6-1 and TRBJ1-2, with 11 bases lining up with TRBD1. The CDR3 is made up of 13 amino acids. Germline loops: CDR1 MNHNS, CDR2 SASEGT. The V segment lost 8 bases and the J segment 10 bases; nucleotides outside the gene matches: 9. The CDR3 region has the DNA TGTGCCAGCCGGGGGACAGGGGGGTTTGTCTACACCTTC. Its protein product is CASRGTGGFVYTF.

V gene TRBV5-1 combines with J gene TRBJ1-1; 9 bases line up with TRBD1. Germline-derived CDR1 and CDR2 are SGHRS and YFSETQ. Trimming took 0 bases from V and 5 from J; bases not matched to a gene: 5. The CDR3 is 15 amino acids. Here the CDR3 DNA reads TGCGCCAGCAGCTTGGGGGACAGGGCGAGGACTGAAGCTTTCTTT. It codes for CASSLGDRARTEAFF.

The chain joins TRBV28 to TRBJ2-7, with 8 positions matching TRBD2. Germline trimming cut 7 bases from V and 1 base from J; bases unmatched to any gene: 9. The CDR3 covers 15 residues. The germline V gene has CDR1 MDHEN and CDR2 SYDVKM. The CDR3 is CASTPGGEKSYEQYF. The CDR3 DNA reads TGTGCCAGCACCCCGGGGGGGGAGAAATCCTACGAGCAGTACTTC.

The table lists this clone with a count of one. CDR3 nucleotides: TGTGCCAGCAGCTTGGAGCGGGCGGGGACCAATCAGCCCCAGCATTTT. Its protein is CASSLERAGTNQPQHF. The rearrangement uses TRBV5-6 and TRBJ1-5; D is possibly TRBD1 (5 bases). This CDR3 region has 16 residues. Trimming pared 0 bases from V and 3 bases from J, leaving 13 bases between. Looked up from germline, CDR1 is SGHDT and CDR2 is YYEEEE.

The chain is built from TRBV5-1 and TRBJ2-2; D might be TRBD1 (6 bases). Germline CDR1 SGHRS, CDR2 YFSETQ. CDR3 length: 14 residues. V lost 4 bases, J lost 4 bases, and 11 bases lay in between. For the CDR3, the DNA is TGCGCCAGCAGCCCCGGACAGCGCACCGGGGAGCTGTTTTTT. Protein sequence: CASSPGQRTGELFF.

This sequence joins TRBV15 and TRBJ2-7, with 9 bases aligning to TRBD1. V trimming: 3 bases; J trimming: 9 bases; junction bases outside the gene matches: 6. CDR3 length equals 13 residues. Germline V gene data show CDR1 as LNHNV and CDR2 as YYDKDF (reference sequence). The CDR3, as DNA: TGTGCCACCAGCAGGGGACAGGGCGGTGCGCAGTACTTC. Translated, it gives CATSRGQGGAQYF.

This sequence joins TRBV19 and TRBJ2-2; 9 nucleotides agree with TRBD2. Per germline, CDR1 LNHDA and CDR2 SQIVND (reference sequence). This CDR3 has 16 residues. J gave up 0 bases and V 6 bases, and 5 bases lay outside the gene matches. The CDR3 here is CASSRLAVANTGELFF. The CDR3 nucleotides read TGTGCCAGTAGCCGACTAGCGGTCGCGAACACCGGGGAGCTGTTTTTT.

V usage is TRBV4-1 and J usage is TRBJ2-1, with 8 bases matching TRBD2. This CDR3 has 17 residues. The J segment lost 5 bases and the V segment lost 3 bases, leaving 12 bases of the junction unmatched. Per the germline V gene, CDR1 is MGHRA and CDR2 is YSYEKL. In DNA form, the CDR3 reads TGCGCCAGCAGCCAGGGCGCGGTAGCGGGATCGCACAATGAGCAGTTCTTC. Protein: CASSQGAVAGSHNEQFF.

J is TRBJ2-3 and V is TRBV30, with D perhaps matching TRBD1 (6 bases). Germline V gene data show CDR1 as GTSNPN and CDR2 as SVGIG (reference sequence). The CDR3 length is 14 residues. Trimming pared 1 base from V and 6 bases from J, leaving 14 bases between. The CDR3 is CAWSGDRKVDTQYF. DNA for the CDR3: TGTGCCTGGAGTGGCGACAGGAAGGTGGATACGCAGTATTTT.

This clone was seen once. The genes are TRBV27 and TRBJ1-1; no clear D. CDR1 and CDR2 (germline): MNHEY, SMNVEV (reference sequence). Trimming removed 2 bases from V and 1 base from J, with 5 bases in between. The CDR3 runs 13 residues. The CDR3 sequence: CASSLRRNTEAFF. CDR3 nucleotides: TGTGCCAGCAGTTTACGGAGGAACACTGAAGCTTTCTTT.